Listed below are T cell receptor beta chains from one sample, sequenced in a study of cytomegalovirus exposure and HLA in healthy donors. Method: immunoSEQ multiplex PCR; TCRdb's copy keeps in-frame clones and lacks some. Of around 130,000 clones listed, 70% to 80% are singletons. Sequenced input: PBMCs. Receptors were obtained from a man aged 50-59 years in good health and CMV-seronegative. Each CDR3 is given with its conserved first and last residue. Each record gives: D gene, V gene, J gene, clone size, CDR3 DNA, CDR3 protein. D genes are given only for firm matches. Only part of the rows carry a size: once, few, many, or a class if the clone is expanded.

D gene: TRBD1; V gene: TRBV15; J gene: TRBJ2-7; clone size: NA; CDR3 DNA: TGTGCCACCCTAAGGACAGGGGGGAACTACGAGCAGTACTTC; CDR3 protein: CATLRTGGNYEQYF
D gene: NA; V gene: TRBV7-9; J gene: TRBJ2-3; clone size: NA; CDR3 DNA: TGTGCCAGCAGCCCGAGGGGCGGGAACACAGATACGCAGTATTTT; CDR3 protein: CASSPRGGNTDTQYF
D gene: TRBD2; V gene: TRBV2; J gene: TRBJ2-1; clone size: few; CDR3 DNA: TGTGCCAGCCGTGATAGGACTAGCGGGAGTAATCCCCCCCATGAGCAGTTCTTC; CDR3 protein: CASRDRTSGSNPPHEQFF
D gene: NA; V gene: TRBV19; J gene: TRBJ1-5; clone size: once; CDR3 DNA: TGTGCCAGTAGTATTCAATGGGGGCCTTCCAATCAGCCCCAGCATTTT; CDR3 protein: CASSIQWGPSNQPQHF
D gene: TRBD2; V gene: TRBV4-2; J gene: TRBJ2-7; clone size: NA; CDR3 DNA: TGTGCCAGCAGCCTACTAGCGGAGACCTCCTACGAGCAGTACTTC; CDR3 protein: CASSLLAETSYEQYF
D gene: TRBD1; V gene: TRBV19; J gene: TRBJ2-2; clone size: NA; CDR3 DNA: TGTGCCAGTAGTACAAGGCCGACAGGGGGCTATGGCACCGGGGAGCTGTTTTTT; CDR3 protein: CASSTRPTGGYGTGELFF
D gene: TRBD1; V gene: TRBV6-5; J gene: TRBJ2-2; clone size: NA; CDR3 DNA: TGTGCCAGCACCCAGGGACAGGGGGCCTCCGGGGAGCTGTTTTTT; CDR3 protein: CASTQGQGASGELFF
D gene: TRBD2; V gene: TRBV5-1; J gene: TRBJ2-1; clone size: NA; CDR3 DNA: TGCGCCAGCAGCCGGCGGGGGGCGGACTCCTCCTACAATGAGCAGTTCTTC; CDR3 protein: CASSRRGADSSYNEQFF
D gene: NA; V gene: TRBV7-9; J gene: TRBJ2-1; clone size: NA; CDR3 DNA: TGTGCCAGCAGCTTAGGGTCCGGACCGGAGGGAGGTGGAAGTGAGCAGTTCTTC; CDR3 protein: CASSLGSGPEGGGSEQFF
D gene: TRBD2; V gene: TRBV5-4; J gene: TRBJ2-1; clone size: NA; CDR3 DNA: TGTGCCAGCAGCCTACCTAAGAGGGGCGGGAGGGCGAATGAGCAGTTCTTC; CDR3 protein: CASSLPKRGGRANEQFF
D gene: NA; V gene: TRBV6-5; J gene: TRBJ1-5; clone size: NA; CDR3 DNA: TGTGCCAGCAGTCAAACGTGGGCTCAGCCCCAGCATTTT; CDR3 protein: CASSQTWAQPQHF
D gene: NA; V gene: TRBV15; J gene: TRBJ2-1; clone size: NA; CDR3 DNA: TGTGCCACCAGCAGAGATCGGAGCTCCTACAATGAGCAGTTCTTC; CDR3 protein: CATSRDRSSYNEQFF
D gene: TRBD1; V gene: TRBV6-1; J gene: TRBJ2-7; clone size: NA; CDR3 DNA: TGTGCCAGCAGCGTAGGGGGCGGTTTTTCCGAGCAGTACTTC; CDR3 protein: CASSVGGGFSEQYF
D gene: TRBD1; V gene: TRBV7-2; J gene: TRBJ1-2; clone size: NA; CDR3 DNA: TGTGCCAGCAGCTCGGACAGGGGGGTCTATGGCTACACCTTC; CDR3 protein: CASSSDRGVYGYTF
D gene: NA; V gene: TRBV7-8; J gene: TRBJ1-5; clone size: NA; CDR3 DNA: TGTGCCAGCAGCCCCCCTTCGGAGAAGCCCCAGCATTTT; CDR3 protein: CASSPPSEKPQHF
D gene: TRBD2; V gene: TRBV19; J gene: TRBJ2-5; clone size: NA; CDR3 DNA: TGTGCCAGCCAATCTCTAGCGGGAGGGCAAGAGACCCAGTACTTC; CDR3 protein: CASQSLAGGQETQYF
D gene: TRBD2; V gene: TRBV7-9; J gene: TRBJ2-1; clone size: NA; CDR3 DNA: TGTGCCAGCGGACCCAGCGGGAGATCAGATGAGCAGTTCTTC; CDR3 protein: CASGPSGRSDEQFF
D gene: NA; V gene: TRBV28; J gene: TRBJ2-7; clone size: NA; CDR3 DNA: TGTGCCAGCAGTTCAGGGAATGCGGAGCAGTACTTC; CDR3 protein: CASSSGNAEQYF
D gene: NA; V gene: TRBV19; J gene: TRBJ2-7; clone size: NA; CDR3 DNA: TGTGCCAGTAGTGGGAGCCAGCGGAACTCCTACGAGCAGTACTTC; CDR3 protein: CASSGSQRNSYEQYF
D gene: TRBD1; V gene: TRBV5-4; J gene: TRBJ2-5; clone size: few; CDR3 DNA: TGTGCCAGCAGCCCAGGGACAGTAACCCAAGAGACCCAGTACTTC; CDR3 protein: CASSPGTVTQETQYF
D gene: NA; V gene: TRBV29-1; J gene: TRBJ2-3; clone size: NA; CDR3 DNA: TGCAGCGTTTACGTCAGGGGCTTTTCAGATACGCAGTATTTT; CDR3 protein: CSVYVRGFSDTQYF
D gene: NA; V gene: TRBV2; J gene: TRBJ2-5; clone size: NA; CDR3 DNA: TGTGCCAGCGAGGGCGGCGAGGCCCAGTACTTC; CDR3 protein: CASEGGEAQYF
D gene: NA; V gene: TRBV10-1; J gene: TRBJ2-2; clone size: NA; CDR3 DNA: TGCGCCAGCAGTGAGTCGGGCGCGAGTCTCACCGGGGAGCTGTTTTTT; CDR3 protein: CASSESGASLTGELFF
D gene: NA; V gene: TRBV11-1; J gene: TRBJ2-1; clone size: NA; CDR3 DNA: TGTGCCAGTTCAATAGGGGGTCGGCAGTTCTTC; CDR3 protein: CASSIGGRQFF
D gene: TRBD1; V gene: TRBV27; J gene: TRBJ1-5; clone size: NA; CDR3 DNA: TGTGCCAGCAGTTTCTCCGGACAGGATAGCAATCAGCCCCAGCATTTT; CDR3 protein: CASSFSGQDSNQPQHF
D gene: TRBD2; V gene: TRBV7-8; J gene: TRBJ2-7; clone size: NA; CDR3 DNA: TGTGCCAGCAGCTTAGCATCTAGCGGAACCTACGAGCAGTACTTC; CDR3 protein: CASSLASSGTYEQYF
D gene: NA; V gene: TRBV30; J gene: TRBJ2-1; clone size: NA; CDR3 DNA: TGTGCCTGGAGTCCCAGAGGGAGGAGCTCCTACAATGAGCAGTTCTTC; CDR3 protein: CAWSPRGRSSYNEQFF
D gene: TRBD1; V gene: TRBV15; J gene: TRBJ1-1; clone size: NA; CDR3 DNA: TGTGCCACCAGCAGAGCATTTACAGGGGGCAAAGCTTTCTTT; CDR3 protein: CATSRAFTGGKAFF
D gene: TRBD1; V gene: TRBV28; J gene: TRBJ1-1; clone size: NA; CDR3 DNA: TGTGCCAGCAGCAGGGACAGCAGCACTGAAGCTTTCTTT; CDR3 protein: CASSRDSSTEAFF
D gene: TRBD1; V gene: TRBV7-9; J gene: TRBJ1-2; clone size: NA; CDR3 DNA: TGTGCCAGCAGTCCAGACAGGGCCGGCAGCTACACCTTC; CDR3 protein: CASSPDRAGSYTF
D gene: TRBD2; V gene: TRBV30; J gene: TRBJ2-5; clone size: NA; CDR3 DNA: TGTGCCTGGAGTTCCCACGCCAGCGGGACCGAGACCCAGTACTTC; CDR3 protein: CAWSSHASGTETQYF
D gene: NA; V gene: TRBV10-3; J gene: TRBJ1-1; clone size: NA; CDR3 DNA: TGTGCCATCAGCAGACAGTTGGGGACTGAAGCTTTCTTT; CDR3 protein: CAISRQLGTEAFF
D gene: TRBD1; V gene: TRBV6-5; J gene: TRBJ1-5; clone size: NA; CDR3 DNA: TGTGCCAGCAGCCCCGACAGGGGGGGCAATCAGCCCCAGCATTTT; CDR3 protein: CASSPDRGGNQPQHF
D gene: TRBD2; V gene: TRBV4-1; J gene: TRBJ2-4; clone size: NA; CDR3 DNA: TGCGCCAGCAGCCAGTCCGGGACTAGTATATTGCCTCTAGCCAAAAACATTCAGTACTTC; CDR3 protein: CASSQSGTSILPLAKNIQYF
D gene: TRBD1; V gene: TRBV6-6; J gene: TRBJ1-4; clone size: NA; CDR3 DNA: TGTGCCAGCAGTTATAGGCAGGGGGGTGAAAAACTGTTTTTT; CDR3 protein: CASSYRQGGEKLFF
D gene: TRBD1; V gene: TRBV29-1; J gene: TRBJ1-1; clone size: NA; CDR3 DNA: TGCAGCGTTGAATTCGTACAGGGGCTATCGGCTGAAGCTTTCTTT; CDR3 protein: CSVEFVQGLSAEAFF
D gene: NA; V gene: TRBV19; J gene: TRBJ1-4; clone size: NA; CDR3 DNA: TGTGCCAGTACCCCTCGGCGCGCGGGTAATGAAAAACTGTTTTTT; CDR3 protein: CASTPRRAGNEKLFF
D gene: NA; V gene: TRBV25-1; J gene: TRBJ2-5; clone size: NA; CDR3 DNA: TGTGCCAGCAGTGAACTTCGGGCCGCGGGAGAGACCCAGTACTTC; CDR3 protein: CASSELRAAGETQYF
D gene: NA; V gene: TRBV7-8; J gene: TRBJ2-3; clone size: NA; CDR3 DNA: TGTGCCAGCAGCCTTGACAGGCGGACAGATACGCAGTATTTT; CDR3 protein: CASSLDRRTDTQYF
D gene: NA; V gene: TRBV28; J gene: TRBJ1-5; clone size: NA; CDR3 DNA: TGTGCCAGCAGTTTTTTAGGGGCAGGGAACAATCAGCCCCAGCATTTT; CDR3 protein: CASSFLGAGNNQPQHF
D gene: NA; V gene: TRBV19; J gene: TRBJ1-4; clone size: NA; CDR3 DNA: TGTGCCAGTAGGGAAACGGCGAGGACACGGAATGAAAAACTGTTTTTT; CDR3 protein: CASRETARTRNEKLFF
D gene: NA; V gene: TRBV18; J gene: TRBJ2-2; clone size: NA; CDR3 DNA: TGTGCCAGCTCACTGTTATCAGGAACCGGGGAGCTGTTTTTT; CDR3 protein: CASSLLSGTGELFF
D gene: NA; V gene: TRBV6-5; J gene: TRBJ1-1; clone size: NA; CDR3 DNA: TGTGCCAGCTCGTCCGGCAGTCGGGGAACTGAAGCTTTCTTT; CDR3 protein: CASSSGSRGTEAFF
D gene: TRBD2; V gene: TRBV6-5; J gene: TRBJ2-1; clone size: NA; CDR3 DNA: TGTGCCAGCAGCCGGACTAGCGATTACAATGAGCAGTTCTTC; CDR3 protein: CASSRTSDYNEQFF
D gene: TRBD1; V gene: TRBV28; J gene: TRBJ1-2; clone size: NA; CDR3 DNA: TGTGCCAGCAGTTACGACAGGGGTCGAAACTATGGCTACACCTTC; CDR3 protein: CASSYDRGRNYGYTF
D gene: TRBD1; V gene: TRBV6-6; J gene: TRBJ1-5; clone size: NA; CDR3 DNA: TGTGCCAGCAGTTACGAGGGACAGGGCTATCAGCCCCAGCATTTT; CDR3 protein: CASSYEGQGYQPQHF
D gene: NA; V gene: TRBV28; J gene: TRBJ2-6; clone size: NA; CDR3 DNA: TGTGCCAGCGCTTGGAGGACCAACGTCCTGACTTTC; CDR3 protein: CASAWRTNVLTF
D gene: TRBD1; V gene: TRBV2; J gene: TRBJ1-5; clone size: few; CDR3 DNA: TGTGCCAGCAGTGGGGGACAGTATAGCAATCAGCCCCAGCATTTT; CDR3 protein: CASSGGQYSNQPQHF
D gene: TRBD2; V gene: TRBV14; J gene: TRBJ2-5; clone size: NA; CDR3 DNA: TGTGCCAGCAGCCAGTCTAGCGGGAGTCTTCAAGAGACCCAGTACTTC; CDR3 protein: CASSQSSGSLQETQYF
D gene: NA; V gene: TRBV6-5; J gene: TRBJ1-2; clone size: NA; CDR3 DNA: TGTGCCAGCAGGGCAGGGAGGGAACCCGGTGGCTACACCTTC; CDR3 protein: CASRAGREPGGYTF
D gene: TRBD1; V gene: TRBV19; J gene: TRBJ1-5; clone size: once; CDR3 DNA: TGTGCCAGTACTAAGGGGGGCACAGGGGGCGGGCAGCCCCAGCATTTT; CDR3 protein: CASTKGGTGGGQPQHF
D gene: TRBD1; V gene: TRBV10-3; J gene: TRBJ1-1; clone size: NA; CDR3 DNA: TGTGCCATCAGTGGGGGACAGGGGAGGAACACTGAAGCTTTCTTT; CDR3 protein: CAISGGQGRNTEAFF
D gene: NA; V gene: TRBV18; J gene: TRBJ2-7; clone size: NA; CDR3 DNA: TGTGCCAGCTCACCCCAGACAGCAACCTACGAGCAGTACTTC; CDR3 protein: CASSPQTATYEQYF
D gene: NA; V gene: TRBV28; J gene: TRBJ1-5; clone size: NA; CDR3 DNA: TGTGCCAGCAGTAATCAGGGTAGCAATCAGCCCCAGCATTTT; CDR3 protein: CASSNQGSNQPQHF
D gene: NA; V gene: TRBV6-6; J gene: TRBJ2-1; clone size: NA; CDR3 DNA: TGTGCCAGCACCAAGGGGCGGGACGCTAACAATGAGCAGTTCTTC; CDR3 protein: CASTKGRDANNEQFF